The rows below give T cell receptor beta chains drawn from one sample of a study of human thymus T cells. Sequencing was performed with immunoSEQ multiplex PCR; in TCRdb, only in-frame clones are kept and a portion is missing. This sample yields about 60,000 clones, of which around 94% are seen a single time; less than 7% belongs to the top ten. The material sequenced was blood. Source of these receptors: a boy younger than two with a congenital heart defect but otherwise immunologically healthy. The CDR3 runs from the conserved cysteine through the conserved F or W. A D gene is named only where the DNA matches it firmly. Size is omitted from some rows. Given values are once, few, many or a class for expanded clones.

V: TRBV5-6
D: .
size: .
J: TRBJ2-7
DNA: TGTGCCAGCAGCTTGGCTGTTGCCTACGAGCAGTACTTC
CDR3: CASSLAVAYEQYF

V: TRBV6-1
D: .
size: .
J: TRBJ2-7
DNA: TGTGCCAATCCGAACAGGGCTAAGACCTACGAGCAGTACTTC
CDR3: CANPNRAKTYEQYF

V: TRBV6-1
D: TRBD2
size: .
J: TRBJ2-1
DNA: TGTGCCAGCACCTTGGGACTAGCGGGAGGCGGTGAGCAGTTCTTC
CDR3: CASTLGLAGGGEQFF

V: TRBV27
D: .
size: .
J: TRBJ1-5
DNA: TGTGCCAGCAGTTTATGGGGCAGGGATGTGAATCAGCCCCAGCATTTT
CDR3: CASSLWGRDVNQPQHF

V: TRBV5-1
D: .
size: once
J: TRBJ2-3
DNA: TGCGCCAGCAGAGGGGACGGTCTCGGCACAGATACGCAGTATTTT
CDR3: CASRGDGLGTDTQYF

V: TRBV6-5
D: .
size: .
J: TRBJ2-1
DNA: TGTGCCAGCACCAGGGACAATGAGCAGTTCTTC
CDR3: CASTRDNEQFF

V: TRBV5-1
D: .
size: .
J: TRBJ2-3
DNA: TGCGCCAGCAGCTTGGATGGGGGAGGAGCGGGCACAGATACGCAGTATTTT
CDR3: CASSLDGGGAGTDTQYF

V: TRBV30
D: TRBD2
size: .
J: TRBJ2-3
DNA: TGTGCCTGGGACCGCGGGGGGGCGCCAGATACGCAGTATTTT
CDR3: CAWDRGGAPDTQYF

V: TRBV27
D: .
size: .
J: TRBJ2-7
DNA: TGTGCCAGCAGTTTGGGTCAGGGGGGTTACGAGCAGTACTTC
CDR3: CASSLGQGGYEQYF

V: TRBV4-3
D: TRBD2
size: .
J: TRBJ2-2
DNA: TGCGCCAGCAGCCCGGAAGTAGCGGGGGGCCGGGGGGAGCTGTTTTTT
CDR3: CASSPEVAGGRGELFF

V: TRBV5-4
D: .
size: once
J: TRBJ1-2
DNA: TGTGCCAGCAGCTTGGGGCAGGACATAGGGGGCTACACCTTC
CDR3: CASSLGQDIGGYTF

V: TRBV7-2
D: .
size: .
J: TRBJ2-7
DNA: TGTGCCAGCAGCTTATGGGGGTACGAGCAGTACTTC
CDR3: CASSLWGYEQYF

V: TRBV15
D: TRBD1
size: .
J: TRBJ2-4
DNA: TGTGCCACCAGCAGAGGAGGGGACAGGGGAACCAAAAACATTCAGTACTTC
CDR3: CATSRGGDRGTKNIQYF

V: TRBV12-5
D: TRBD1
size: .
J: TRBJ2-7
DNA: TGTGCTAGTGGTTTTTACCGGGACAGGGGTACCTACGAGCAGTACTTC
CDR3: CASGFYRDRGTYEQYF

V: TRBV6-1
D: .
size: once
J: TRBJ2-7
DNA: TGTGCCAGCAGCCGGGACCCCAACTCCTACGAGCAGTACTTC
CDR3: CASSRDPNSYEQYF

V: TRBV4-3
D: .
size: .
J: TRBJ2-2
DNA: TGCGCCAGCAGCCAAGACCATAGGACGGACTCGAACACCGGGGAGCTGTTTTTT
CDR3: CASSQDHRTDSNTGELFF

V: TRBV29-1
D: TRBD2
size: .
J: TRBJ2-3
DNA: TGCAGCGTTGGCCTAGGGCTAGCGGGAGGGAATACGCAGTATTTT
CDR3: CSVGLGLAGGNTQYF

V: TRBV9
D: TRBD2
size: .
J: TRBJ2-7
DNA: TGTGCCAGCAGAGGGAAGCGGGGGGTTTACGAGCAGTACTTC
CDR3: CASRGKRGVYEQYF

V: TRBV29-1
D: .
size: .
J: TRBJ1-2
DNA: TGCAGCGTTAGCCAGAACTATGGCTACACCTTC
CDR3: CSVSQNYGYTF

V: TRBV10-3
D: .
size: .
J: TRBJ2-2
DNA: TGTGCCATCAGGGCCAGGGGCGCAGGCACCGGGGAGCTGTTTTTT
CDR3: CAIRARGAGTGELFF

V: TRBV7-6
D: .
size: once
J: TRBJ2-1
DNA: TGTGCCAGCAGCTCGGACGGCTACAATGAGCAGTTCTTC
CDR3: CASSSDGYNEQFF

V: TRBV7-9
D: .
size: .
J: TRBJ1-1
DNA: TGTGCCAGCAGCCCCCGGACACCTCAGAACACTGAAGCTTTCTTT
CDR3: CASSPRTPQNTEAFF

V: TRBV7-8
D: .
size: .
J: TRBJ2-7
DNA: TGTGCCAGCAGCTTCTTACAGGGTAGCTACGAGCAGTACTTC
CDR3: CASSFLQGSYEQYF

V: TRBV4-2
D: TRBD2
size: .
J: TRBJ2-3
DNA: TGTGCCAGCAGCCAAGTCCGTGGACTAGCGGGAGAATGGGAGACAGATACGCAGTATTTT
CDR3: CASSQVRGLAGEWETDTQYF

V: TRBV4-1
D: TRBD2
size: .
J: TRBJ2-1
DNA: TGCGCCAGCAGCCAAGCACCTGGACTAGCGGGAGTTTACTACAATGAGCAGTTCTTC
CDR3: CASSQAPGLAGVYYNEQFF

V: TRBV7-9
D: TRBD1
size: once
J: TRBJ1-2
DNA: TGTGCCAGCAGCTTAATGGACAGGGAGGGATATGGCTACACCTTC
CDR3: CASSLMDREGYGYTF

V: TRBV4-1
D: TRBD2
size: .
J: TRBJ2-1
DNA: TGCGCCAGCAGCCCACCCCCGGTGGGCCTAGCGGGAGGACGAGATAATGAGCAGTTCTTC
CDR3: CASSPPPVGLAGGRDNEQFF

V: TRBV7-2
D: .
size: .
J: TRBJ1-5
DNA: TGTGCCAGCAGCTTAGGGGGTAGCGGGCAGCCCCAGCATTTT
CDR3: CASSLGGSGQPQHF

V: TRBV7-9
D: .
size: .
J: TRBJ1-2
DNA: TGTGCCAGCAGCCCTCAGGAGGGGCGCCCCGACTATGGCTACACCTTC
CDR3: CASSPQEGRPDYGYTF

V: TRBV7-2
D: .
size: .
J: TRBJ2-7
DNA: TGTGCCAGCAGCTTATATCAGGGGGGATACGAGCAGTACTTC
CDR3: CASSLYQGGYEQYF

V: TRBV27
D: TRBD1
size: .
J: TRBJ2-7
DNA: TGTGCCAGCAGTCCAAACCCAGGGGGCTTTCTTGACGAGCAGTACTTC
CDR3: CASSPNPGGFLDEQYF

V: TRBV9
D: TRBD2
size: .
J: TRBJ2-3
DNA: TGTGCCAGCAGCGTCGCCGGACTAGCGGTTACTAGCACAGATACGCAGTATTTT
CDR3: CASSVAGLAVTSTDTQYF

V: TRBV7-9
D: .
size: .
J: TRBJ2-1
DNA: TGTGCCAGCAGCTTCGAGGGCCCGAGCTCCTACAATGAGCAGTTCTTC
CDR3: CASSFEGPSSYNEQFF